These T cell receptor beta chains were read from a single sample in a study of blood T cell repertoires in COVID-19. Sequencing used immunoSEQ multiplex PCR; TCRdb keeps in-frame clones, though not all of them. This repertoire shows around 120,000 clones, 75% to 90% found once; its top ten account for 25% to 30%. The sample consisted of peripheral blood. The source of these receptors is a woman in her 70s with acute or convalescent COVID-19. Each CDR3 is given with its conserved first and last residue. Each record gives: V gene, D gene, clone size, J gene, CDR3 DNA, CDR3 protein. D genes are given only for firm matches. Only some rows state a clone size, as once, few, many or a class for expanded clones.

TRBV28,.,.,TRBJ1-4,TGTGCCAGCAGTTTTGGCTCCACAGGGAATGAAAAACTGTTTTTT,CASSFGSTGNEKLFF
TRBV18,.,.,TRBJ1-5,TGTGCCAGCTCACCACCGGAGGGCTACAATCAGCCCCAGCATTTT,CASSPPEGYNQPQHF
TRBV7-8,.,.,TRBJ1-2,TGTGCCAGCAGCTTAGGGACAGATCGCTATGGCTACACCTTC,CASSLGTDRYGYTF
TRBV10-3,.,.,TRBJ2-3,TGTGCCATCAGTGATAGTCGTACTAGCACAGATACGCAGTATTTT,CAISDSRTSTDTQYF
TRBV29-1,.,.,TRBJ1-2,TGCAGCGTTGAAGATGGGGAGGGTTACTATGGCTACACCTTC,CSVEDGEGYYGYTF
TRBV19,TRBD1,.,TRBJ1-5,TGTGCCAGTAGTATGCCGAGGGGGCGTAATCAGCCCCAGCATTTT,CASSMPRGRNQPQHF
TRBV19,.,once,TRBJ1-1,TGTGCCAGTAGTTCTACCGCCTTAGGAGACCCCGAAGCTTTCTTT,CASSSTALGDPEAFF
TRBV11-2,.,.,TRBJ2-2,TGTGCCAGCAGCGTTCACTCGGGGAGCACCGGGGAGCTGTTTTTT,CASSVHSGSTGELFF
TRBV5-1,.,.,TRBJ1-1,TGCGCCAGCAGCCCTTGGCGGGGAGGGACTGAAGCTTTCTTT,CASSPWRGGTEAFF
TRBV5-1,.,.,TRBJ2-6,TGCGCCAGCAGCTTGACGGTCGGGTCTGGGGCCAACGTCCTGACTTTC,CASSLTVGSGANVLTF
TRBV5-5,TRBD1,.,TRBJ2-1,TGTGCCAGCAGCCAAGGGACAGGGAGGAATGAGCAGTTCTTC,CASSQGTGRNEQFF
TRBV5-1,.,once,TRBJ2-7,TGCGCCAGCAGGGGGCTGCCCTCCTACGAGCAGTACTTC,CASRGLPSYEQYF
TRBV9,.,.,TRBJ2-7,TGTGCCAGCAGCAACGGTGGCGAGCAGTACTTC,CASSNGGEQYF
TRBV5-5,.,.,TRBJ2-3,TGTGCCAGCAGCTTCACGGGTGATACGCAGTATTTT,CASSFTGDTQYF
TRBV5-1,.,.,TRBJ2-3,TGCGCCAGCGGCGCCAGGGTGCGCGATACGCAGTATTTT,CASGARVRDTQYF
TRBV6-5,.,.,TRBJ1-5,TGTGCCAGCAGCCCCCCGCAGGGGAGGCCCCAGCATTTT,CASSPPQGRPQHF
TRBV18,.,.,TRBJ2-3,TGTGCCAGCTCACCACCAGTCAGGACAGATACGCAGTATTTT,CASSPPVRTDTQYF
TRBV30,.,.,TRBJ1-5,TGTGCCTGGAGTGACAGTAATCAGCCCCAGCATTTT,CAWSDSNQPQHF
TRBV28,TRBD1,few,TRBJ1-5,TGTGCCAGCAGCCGGACAGGGGGCGGCCAGCCCCAGCATTTT,CASSRTGGGQPQHF
TRBV5-5,TRBD1,.,TRBJ2-7,TGTGCCAGCAGCTTGGGGACAGGGGGTTACGAGCAGTACTTC,CASSLGTGGYEQYF
TRBV4-2,TRBD2,.,TRBJ2-3,TGTGCCAGCAGCCAAGAAGCGGGGTCCCGGGATACGCAGTATTTT,CASSQEAGSRDTQYF
TRBV10-3,TRBD1,.,TRBJ1-1,TGTGCCATCACCAAGACAGGGGGAAGCACTGAAGCTTTCTTT,CAITKTGGSTEAFF
TRBV7-3,.,.,TRBJ1-1,TGTGCCAGCAGCTTACAGGTGACAGGCACTGAAGCTTTCTTT,CASSLQVTGTEAFF
TRBV27,TRBD1,.,TRBJ2-3,TGTGCCAGCAGGGGACAGGGGAGGGGAGATACGCAGTATTTT,CASRGQGRGDTQYF
TRBV19,.,.,TRBJ1-1,TGTGCCAGTAGTATGGGGGCCGCAGCGAACACTGAAGCTTTCTTT,CASSMGAAANTEAFF
TRBV9,.,.,TRBJ1-1,TGTGCCAGCAGCGCACAACAGGGCACTGAAGCTTTCTTT,CASSAQQGTEAFF
TRBV6-5,.,.,TRBJ1-2,TGTGCCAGCAGGGCAGGGCCTGCCTATGGCTACACCTTC,CASRAGPAYGYTF
TRBV19,.,.,TRBJ1-5,TGTGCCAGTACCCTGGAGGCAGATGGGCAGCCCCAGCATTTT,CASTLEADGQPQHF
TRBV28,TRBD1,.,TRBJ2-7,TGTGCCAGCAGAACTGGACAGGGGGCTTCCGACGAGCAGTACTTC,CASRTGQGASDEQYF
TRBV27,TRBD2,few,TRBJ2-6,TGTGCCAGCAGTTTAAAGTTAGGACTAGCGGGGGTTTCTGGGGCCAACGTCCTGACTTTC,CASSLKLGLAGVSGANVLTF
TRBV7-9,.,once,TRBJ2-7,TGTGCCAGCAGCCTAATAAGTGGACAATCACCCTACGAGCAGTACTTC,CASSLISGQSPYEQYF
TRBV20-1,.,.,TRBJ1-4,TGCAGTGCTAGAGATCTCGAAAAACTGTTTTTT,CSARDLEKLFF
TRBV28,TRBD1,.,TRBJ2-5,TGTGCCAGCAGTTCCCGGGACAGGGTTTACCAAGAGACCCAGTACTTC,CASSSRDRVYQETQYF
TRBV19,.,.,TRBJ1-4,TGTGCCAGTAGTACCCGACACTTAACTAATGAAAAACTGTTTTTT,CASSTRHLTNEKLFF
TRBV6-1,.,.,TRBJ1-5,TGTGCCAGCAGTGACAGGTTGAGTGAGTCCCAGCATTTT,CASSDRLSESQHF